One sample yielded the 27 T cell receptor beta chains listed below, sequenced in a study of graft-versus-host responses after intestinal transplantation. Assay: immunoSEQ multiplex PCR; the TCRdb copy retains only in-frame clones and omits some. The sample has roughly 96,000 clones; roughly 90% are singletons. Their target antigens are unknown. The sample in question was unstimulated CD8+ T cells sorted from spleen or lymph node cells, obtained before intestinal transplant. Every receptor here comes from a human donor who received an intestinal transplant.

This chain joins TRBV7-9 and TRBJ2-5; 8 bases fit TRBD2. The V gene end was trimmed by 1 base and the J gene end by 5 bases; junction bases not matched to a gene: 9. The CDR3 length is 16 residues. Germline-derived CDR1 and CDR2 are SEHNR and FQNEAQ (reference sequence). The CDR3 sequence: CASSLVGREGRETQYF. The CDR3 region has the DNA TGTGCCAGCAGCTTAGTCGGCCGGGAGGGCCGGGAGACCCAGTACTTC.

The gene calls are TRBV2 and TRBJ1-2; a possible D gene is TRBD1 (6 bases). This CDR3 region has 14 residues. V was pared by 5 bases and J by 7 bases, with 17 bases between. CDR1 SNHLY and CDR2 FYNNEI come from the germline V gene. CDR3 nucleotide sequence: TGTGCCAGCAGTATACAGGGTGGGAGGGGTGGCTACACCTTC. Protein product: CASSIQGGRGGYTF. The full variable domain, in which reference TRBV2 and TRBJ1-2 provide the parts outside the CDR3, is EPEVTQTPSHQVTQMGQEVILRCVPISNHLYFYWYRQILGQKVEFLVSFYNNEISEKSEIFDDQFSVERPDGSNFTLKIRSTKLEDSAMYFCASSIQGGRGGYTFGSGTRLTVV.

This chain uses TRBV11-2 with TRBJ2-2; TRBD2 matches 9 bases. Germline V gene sequence: CDR1 SGHAT, CDR2 FQNNGV. The CDR3 extends over 15 amino acids. The V and J ends lost 5 bases and 6 bases, in that order; junction bases with no gene match: 7. The CDR3 DNA reads TGTGCCAGCAGCCTAAGGGCTAGCGGGGCCGGGGAGCTGTTTTTT. Its protein product is CASSLRASGAGELFF.

CDR3 region: CASSAYLRGTDTQYF. As DNA, the CDR3 is TGTGCCAGCAGTGCTTACCTGCGAGGCACAGATACGCAGTATTTT. The chain links TRBV7-3 to TRBJ2-3; D uncertain. The CDR3 loop spans 15 amino acids. CDR1 is SGHTA and CDR2 is FQGTGA in the germline V gene. Trimming took off 6 bases at V and 1 base at J, with 14 bases between the two ends.

The chain recombines TRBV30 with TRBJ1-6; D remains unclear. The CDR3 sequence is 13 residues long. V gave up 0 bases and J gave up 9 bases, with 9 bases separating them. Germline loops: CDR1 GTSNPN, CDR2 SVGIG (reference sequence). This chain's CDR3 is CAWSVIGGSPLHF. CDR3 DNA sequence: TGTGCCTGGAGTGTAATCGGTGGTTCACCCCTCCACTTT. The entire variable domain, with the rest obtained from reference TRBV30 and TRBJ1-6, is as follows: SQTIHQWPATLVQPVGSPLSLECTVEGTSNPNLYWYRQAAGRGLQLLFYSVGIGQISSEVPQNLSASRPQDRQFILSSKKLLLSDSGFYLCAWSVIGGSPLHFGNGTRLTVT.

The V gene is TRBV30, the J gene TRBJ2-1, with 13 bases aligning to TRBD2. The V gene end was trimmed by 4 bases and the J gene end by 12 bases; junction bases not matched to a gene: 12. Per the germline V gene, CDR1 is GTSNPN and CDR2 is SVGIG (reference sequence). The CDR3 consists of 15 residues. The CDR3 DNA sequence: TGTGCCTGGACCCGGTGGACTAGCGGGAGAGAAGCGCAGTTCTTC. Translation: CAWTRWTSGREAQFF.

The chain carries TRBV9 and TRBJ1-5; D call uncertain. Trimming removed 0 bases at V and 5 bases at J, with 6 bases between. Germline CDR1 and CDR2: SGDLS and YYNGEE. CDR3 length: 13 amino acids. The CDR3 bases are TGTGCCAGCAGCGTAGGGGCACATCAGCCCCAGCATTTT. Translated: CASSVGAHQPQHF.

CDR3: CASSYPREEQFF. DNA of the CDR3: TGTGCCAGCAGTTACCCTCGAGAAGAGCAGTTCTTC. The J gene is TRBJ2-1, the V gene TRBV7-9, with D unresolved. V was pared by 6 bases and J by 10 bases, with 13 bases between. The germline gives CDR1 SEHNR, CDR2 FQNEAQ (reference sequence). This CDR3 region has 12 residues.

The rearrangement uses TRBV27 and TRBJ1-2, with 7 bases matching TRBD1. The CDR3 has 15 residues. CDR1 and CDR2 (germline): MNHEY, SMNVEV (reference sequence). The trim removed 5 bases at V and 0 bases at J, leaving 6 bases unmatched. The CDR3 DNA reads as TGTGCCAGCAGTACCCGACAGGGAGCTAACTATGGCTACACCTTC. This translates into CASSTRQGANYGYTF.

The J gene is TRBJ1-2, the V gene TRBV28; D gene unclear. Germline values: CDR1 MDHEN, CDR2 SYDVKM. CDR3 length: 15 amino acids. The V end was cut by 3 bases, the J end by 4 bases, with 15 bases between. CDR3 region: CASSFGWKMGYGYTF. In nucleotides, the CDR3 is TGTGCCAGCAGTTTCGGGTGGAAAATGGGCTATGGCTACACCTTC.

This clone was seen a single time. This chain links TRBV19 with TRBJ2-7, with 7 bases that match TRBD2. There are 15 residues in the CDR3. Germline CDR1 LNHDA, CDR2 SQIVND (reference sequence). The V and J ends lost 0 bases and 2 bases, in that order; junction bases with no gene match: 4. CDR3 residues: CASSIDASGPYEQYF. In DNA, the CDR3 is TGTGCCAGTAGTATAGACGCTAGCGGCCCCTACGAGCAGTACTTC. The full variable domain, with the rest looked up from reference TRBV19 and TRBJ2-7, is DGGITQSPKYLFRKEGQNVTLSCEQNLNHDAMYWYRQDPGQGLRLIYYSQIVNDFQKGDIAEGYSVSREKKESFPLTVTSAQKNPTAFYLCASSIDASGPYEQYFGPGTRLTVT.

V gene TRBV29-1 combines with J gene TRBJ2-1; TRBD2 aligns across 8 bases. Germline CDR1 SQVTM, CDR2 ANQGSEA. V shed 6 bases and J 9 bases; nucleotides not matched to a gene: 25. The CDR3 is made up of 18 amino acids. CDR3: CSVNGLAGGPNGGSEQFF. The CDR3 DNA reads as TGCAGCGTCAACGGACTAGCAGGAGGTCCCAATGGGGGGAGTGAGCAGTTCTTC.

The rearrangement joins TRBV7-9 to TRBJ1-5; D might be TRBD1 (5 bases). Trimming stripped 5 bases from V and 1 base from J, with 15 bases between. CDR3 length: 16 residues. Germline V gives CDR1 SEHNR, CDR2 FQNEAQ (reference sequence). The CDR3 DNA is TGTGCCAGCAGCGCCCAGACTCAGGGCAGCAATCAGCCCCAGCATTTT. Encoded protein: CASSAQTQGSNQPQHF. Full variable domain (missing parts from reference TRBV7-9 and TRBJ1-5): DTGVSQNPRHKITKRGQNVTFRCDPISEHNRLYWYRQTLGQGPEFLTYFQNEAQLEKSRLLSDRFSAERPKGSFSTLEIQRTEQGDSAMYLCASSAQTQGSNQPQHFGDGTRLSIL.

The J gene is TRBJ2-7, the V gene TRBV5-1, with D possibly matching TRBD2 (6 bases). With 6 bases removed from V and 0 bases from J, the gap between germline ends came to 10 bases. The germline gives CDR1 SGHRS, CDR2 YFSETQ. This CDR3 is built from 13 residues. Here the CDR3 DNA reads TGCGCCAGCACCTGGGACTTCTCCTACGAGCAGTACTTC. It yields the protein CASTWDFSYEQYF.

V and J are TRBV30 and TRBJ1-1; D is unclear. This CDR3 has 14 residues. The V gene lost 6 bases and the J gene lost 0 bases, with 14 bases spanning the gap. Germline CDR1 and CDR2: GTSNPN and SVGIG (reference sequence). The CDR3 DNA is TGTGCCTGCGACCCTTTAGCGATGAACACTGAAGCTTTCTTT. The encoded protein is CACDPLAMNTEAFF.

The rearrangement links TRBV9 to TRBJ2-2, with 12 bases matching TRBD2. There are 16 residues in the CDR3. Germline CDR1 reads SGDLS; CDR2 reads YYNGEE. Trimming at V came to 4 bases and at J to 5 bases, leaving 6 bases not matched to a gene. The CDR3 here is CASSPRLAGVTGELFF. CDR3 bases: TGTGCCAGCAGCCCCCGACTAGCGGGAGTTACCGGGGAGCTGTTTTTT.

J is TRBJ1-2 and V is TRBV6-5, with D unclear. CDR1 and CDR2 from the germline V gene are MNHEY and SVGAGI. CDR3 length: 13 residues. Trimming took off 5 bases at V and 5 bases at J, with 12 bases between the two ends. DNA for the CDR3: TGTGCCAGCAGTGAAGTGGTCAGATATGGCTACACCTTC. It codes for CASSEVVRYGYTF.

This clone was seen a handful of times. This chain connects TRBV30 to TRBJ1-4; D perhaps matches TRBD1 (5 bases). The CDR3 spans 14 residues. Trimming removed 4 bases at V and 4 bases at J, with 13 bases between. Per the germline V gene, CDR1 is GTSNPN and CDR2 is SVGIG (reference sequence). This CDR3 reads CAWMPGVVNEKLFF. DNA of the CDR3: TGTGCCTGGATGCCGGGGGTTGTTAATGAAAAACTGTTTTTT.

The chain couples TRBV30 to TRBJ1-6; TRBD1 might be the D (6 bases). V was shortened by 5 bases and J by 9 bases, with 14 bases between the two germline ends. The CDR3 consists of 13 residues. Germline values: CDR1 GTSNPN, CDR2 SVGIG (reference sequence). The CDR3 bases are TGTGCCTGGGACACAGGGTCGGGTTCACCCCTCCACTTT. This encodes CAWDTGSGSPLHF.

V is TRBV12-5 and J is TRBJ2-3; a weak D match, TRBD2 (6 bases). Germline V gene data show CDR1 as LGHNT and CDR2 as FRNRAP. The CDR3 is made up of 14 amino acids. Deletions cut 3 bases from V and 2 bases from J, with 9 bases between. CDR3 nucleotides: TGTGCTAGTGGTTTAGGAGGGGACACAGATACGCAGTATTTT. Protein product: CASGLGGDTDTQYF.

The chain recombines TRBV5-1 with TRBJ2-7; D is undetermined. The V and J ends lost 4 bases and 1 base respectively, with 15 bases between them. CDR1 SGHRS and CDR2 YFSETQ come from the germline V gene. The CDR3 loop spans 15 amino acids. This CDR3 reads CASSLTRISSYEQYF. CDR3 sequence (DNA): TGCGCCAGCAGCCTGACCAGGATCAGTTCCTACGAGCAGTACTTC.

The V call is TRBV7-6, the J call TRBJ2-2, with D possibly being TRBD1 (6 bases). Germline-derived CDR1 and CDR2 are SGHVS and FNYEAQ. The CDR3 contains 14 residues. V was shortened by 2 bases and J by 7 bases, with 11 bases between the two germline ends. Written as DNA, the CDR3 is TGTGCCAGCAGCTTAAGTCAGGGGAGCGGGGAGCTGTTTTTT. As protein: CASSLSQGSGELFF. The full variable domain, completed using reference TRBV7-6 and TRBJ2-2, is GAGVSQSPRYKVTKRGQDVALRCDPISGHVSLYWYRQALGQGPEFLTYFNYEAQQDKSGLPNDRFSAERPEGSISTLTIQRTEQRDSAMYRCASSLSQGSGELFFGEGSRLTVL.

The V gene is TRBV5-4, the J gene TRBJ2-1; D is ambiguous. Germline CDR1 reads SGHNT; CDR2 reads YYREEE (reference sequence). V was cut by 2 bases and J by 0 bases, with 6 bases left in between. The CDR3 length is 14 residues. The CDR3, as DNA: TGTGCCAGCAGCTTTCTGAGCTCCTACAATGAGCAGTTCTTC. This encodes CASSFLSSYNEQFF.

The rearrangement joins TRBV11-2 to TRBJ2-5, with TRBD2 matching over 8 bases. Matching the DNA end better, TRBJ2-7 makes the J call doubtful. Germline loops: CDR1 SGHAT, CDR2 FQNNGV. This CDR3 comprises 17 residues. The CDR3 is CASSLPGGRASSYEQYF. In DNA, the CDR3 is TGTGCCAGCAGCCTGCCGGGAGGGAGGGCGAGCTCCTACGAGCAGTACTTC.

CDR3 region: CAWTSGYLEQYF. CDR3 coding DNA: TGTGCCTGGACTAGCGGATACCTGGAGCAGTACTTC. The rearrangement uses TRBV30 and TRBJ2-7; 7 bases agree with TRBD2. CDR1 and CDR2 from the germline V gene are GTSNPN and SVGIG (reference sequence). This CDR3 region has 12 residues. With V trimmed by 4 bases and J by 7 bases, 7 bases remained unmatched.

V is TRBV6-5 and J is TRBJ2-7; D may be TRBD2 (5 bases). Germline CDR1 and CDR2: MNHEY and SVGAGI. CDR3 length equals 14 residues. Trimming cost V 0 bases and J 0 bases, with 6 bases left between them. The DNA of the CDR3 is TGTGCCAGCAGTTACTCAGCGGACTCCTACGAGCAGTACTTC. Its protein product is CASSYSADSYEQYF.

V usage is TRBV13 and J usage is TRBJ1-1; D remains unclear. Germline-derived CDR1 and CDR2 are PRHDT and FYEKMQ (reference sequence). The germline V and J ends were trimmed by 5 bases and 0 bases, with 22 bases remaining between them. The CDR3 length is 18 residues. In nucleotides, the CDR3 is TGTGCCAGCAGCACAAGGGAGCGAAACCCCTCAGTGAACACTGAAGCTTTCTTT. Protein: CASSTRERNPSVNTEAFF.